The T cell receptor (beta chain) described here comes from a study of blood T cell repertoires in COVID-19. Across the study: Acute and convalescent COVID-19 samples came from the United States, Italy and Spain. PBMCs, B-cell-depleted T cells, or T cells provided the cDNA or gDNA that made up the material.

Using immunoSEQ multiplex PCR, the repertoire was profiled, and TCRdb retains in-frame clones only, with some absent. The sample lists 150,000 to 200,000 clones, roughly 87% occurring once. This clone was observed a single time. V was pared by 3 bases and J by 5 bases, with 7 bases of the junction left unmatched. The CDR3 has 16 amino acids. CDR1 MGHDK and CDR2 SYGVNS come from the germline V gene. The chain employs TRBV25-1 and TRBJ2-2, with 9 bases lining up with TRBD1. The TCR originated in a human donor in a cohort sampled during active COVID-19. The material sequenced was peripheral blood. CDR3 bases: TGTGCCAGCAGTGAGGGGGGGACAGGGACAACCGGGGAGCTGTTTTTT. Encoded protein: CASSEGGTGTTGELFF. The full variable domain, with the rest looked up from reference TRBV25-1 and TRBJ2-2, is EADIYQTPRYLVIGTGKKITLECSQTMGHDKMYWYQQDPGMELHLIHYSYGVNSTEKGDLSSESTVSRIRTEHFPLTLESARPSHTSQYLCASSEGGTGTTGELFFGEGSRLTVL.